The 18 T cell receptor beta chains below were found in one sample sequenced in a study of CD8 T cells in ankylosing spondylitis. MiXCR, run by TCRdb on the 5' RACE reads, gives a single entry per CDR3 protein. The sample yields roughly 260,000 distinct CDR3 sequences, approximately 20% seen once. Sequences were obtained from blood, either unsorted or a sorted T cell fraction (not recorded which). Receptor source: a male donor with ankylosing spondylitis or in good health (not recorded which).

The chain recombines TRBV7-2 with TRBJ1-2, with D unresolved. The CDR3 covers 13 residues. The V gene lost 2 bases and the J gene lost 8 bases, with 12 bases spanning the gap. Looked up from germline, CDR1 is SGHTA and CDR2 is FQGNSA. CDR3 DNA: TGTGCCAGCAGCTTAAACTCTGGGCCAGGCTACACCTTC. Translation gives CASSLNSGPGYTF.

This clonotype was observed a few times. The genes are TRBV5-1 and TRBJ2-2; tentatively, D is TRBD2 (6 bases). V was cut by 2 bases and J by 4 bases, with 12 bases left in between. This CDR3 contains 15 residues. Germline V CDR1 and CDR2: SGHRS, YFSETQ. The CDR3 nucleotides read TGCGCCAGCAGCTTCGACGGGAGTGGCACCGGGGAGCTGTTTTTT. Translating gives CASSFDGSGTGELFF.

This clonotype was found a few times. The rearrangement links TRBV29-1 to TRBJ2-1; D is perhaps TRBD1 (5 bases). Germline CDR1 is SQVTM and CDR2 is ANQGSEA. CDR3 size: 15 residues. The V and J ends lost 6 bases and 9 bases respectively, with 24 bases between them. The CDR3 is CSVPGHGRFDTEQFF. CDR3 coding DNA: TGCAGCGTGCCAGGACACGGCCGTTTTGATACTGAGCAGTTCTTC.

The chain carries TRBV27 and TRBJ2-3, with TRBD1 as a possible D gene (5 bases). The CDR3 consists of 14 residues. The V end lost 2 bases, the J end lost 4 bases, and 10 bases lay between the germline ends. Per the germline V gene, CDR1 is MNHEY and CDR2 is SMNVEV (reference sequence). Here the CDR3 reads CASSLALGADTQYF. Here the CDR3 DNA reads TGTGCCAGCAGTTTAGCCCTAGGGGCAGATACGCAGTATTTT.

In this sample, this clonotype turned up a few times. The CDR3 bases are TGCGCCAGCAGCACGGGAGGGACAGGGAGCGAGACCCAGTACTTC. Translation gives CASSTGGTGSETQYF. The chain links TRBV5-1 to TRBJ2-5; tentatively, D is TRBD1 (9 bases). The ends were cut back, 4 bases at V and 5 bases at J, with 18 bases in the middle. Germline-derived CDR1 and CDR2 are SGHRS and YFSETQ. The CDR3 has 15 amino acids.

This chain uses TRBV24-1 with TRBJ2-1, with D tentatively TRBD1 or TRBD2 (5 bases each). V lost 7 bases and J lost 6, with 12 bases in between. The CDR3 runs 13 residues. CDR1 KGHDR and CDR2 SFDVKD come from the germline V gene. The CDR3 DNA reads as TGTGCCACCAGGGCACGGGACGGCAATGAGCAGTTCTTC. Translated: CATRARDGNEQFF.

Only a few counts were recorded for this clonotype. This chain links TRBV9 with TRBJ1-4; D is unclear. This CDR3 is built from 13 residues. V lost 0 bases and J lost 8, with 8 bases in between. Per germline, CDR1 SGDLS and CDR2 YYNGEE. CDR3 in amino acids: CASSVDVTEKLFF. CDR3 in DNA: TGTGCCAGCAGCGTAGACGTTACGGAAAAACTGTTTTTT. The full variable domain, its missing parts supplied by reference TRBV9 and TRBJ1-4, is DSGVTQTPKHLITATGQRVTLRCSPRSGDLSVYWYQQSLDQGLQFLIQYYNGEERAKGNILERFSAQQFPDLHSELNLSSLELGDSALYFCASSVDVTEKLFFGSGTQLSVL.

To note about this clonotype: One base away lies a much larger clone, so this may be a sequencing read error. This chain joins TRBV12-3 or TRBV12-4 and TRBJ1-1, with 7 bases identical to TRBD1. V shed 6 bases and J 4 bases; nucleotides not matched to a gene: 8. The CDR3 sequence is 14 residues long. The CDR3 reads CASSLDRISTEAFF. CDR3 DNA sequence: TGTGCCAGCAGCCTGGACAGGATCTCCACTGAAGCTTTCTTT.

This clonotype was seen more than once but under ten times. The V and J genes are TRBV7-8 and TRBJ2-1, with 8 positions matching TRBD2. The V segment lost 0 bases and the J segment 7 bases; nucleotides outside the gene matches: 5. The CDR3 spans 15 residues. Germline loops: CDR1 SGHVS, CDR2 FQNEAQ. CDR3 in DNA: TGTGCCAGCAGCTTAGCGCGGGGGGCACATAATGAGCAGTTCTTC. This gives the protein CASSLARGAHNEQFF.

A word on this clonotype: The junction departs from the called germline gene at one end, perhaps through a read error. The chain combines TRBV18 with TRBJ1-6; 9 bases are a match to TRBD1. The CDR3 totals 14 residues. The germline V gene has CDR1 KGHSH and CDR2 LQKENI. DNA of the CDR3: TGTGTCAGCTCGGCCGGGACAGGGCAATCACCCCTCCACTTT. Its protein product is CVSSAGTGQSPLHF.

CDR3 bases: TGTGCCAGCAGCTTAGAGGCGGGAGCAGAGCAGTTCTTC. Amino acids: CASSLEAGAEQFF. The genes are TRBV11-2 and TRBJ2-1; 7 bases line up with TRBD2. This CDR3 is 13 amino acids long. V gave up 0 bases and J gave up 10 bases; unmatched junction bases: 3. In germline, CDR1 is SGHAT, CDR2 FQNNGV.

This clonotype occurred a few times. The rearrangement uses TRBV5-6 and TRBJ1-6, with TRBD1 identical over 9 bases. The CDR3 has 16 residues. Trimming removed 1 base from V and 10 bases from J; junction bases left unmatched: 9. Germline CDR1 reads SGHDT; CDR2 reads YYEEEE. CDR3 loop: CASSLWVGQGISPLHF. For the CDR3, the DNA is TGTGCCAGCAGCTTGTGGGTCGGACAGGGGATCTCACCCCTCCACTTT.

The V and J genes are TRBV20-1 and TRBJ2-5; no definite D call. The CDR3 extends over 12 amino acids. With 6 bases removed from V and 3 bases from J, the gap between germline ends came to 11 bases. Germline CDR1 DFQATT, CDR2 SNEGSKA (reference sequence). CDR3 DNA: TGCAGTGCGATGACCGATAAAGAGACCCAGTACTTC. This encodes CSAMTDKETQYF.

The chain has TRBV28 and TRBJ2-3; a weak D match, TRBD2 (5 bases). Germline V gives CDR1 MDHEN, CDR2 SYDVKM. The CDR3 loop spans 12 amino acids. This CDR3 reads CASGGYPDTQYF. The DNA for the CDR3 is TGTGCGAGCGGTGGTTATCCAGATACGCAGTATTTT.

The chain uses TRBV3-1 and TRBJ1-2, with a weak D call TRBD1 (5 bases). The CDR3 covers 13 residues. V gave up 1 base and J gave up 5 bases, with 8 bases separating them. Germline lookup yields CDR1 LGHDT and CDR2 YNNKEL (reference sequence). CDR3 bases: TGTGCCAGCAGCCAAGCTGGGGGTTATGGCTACACCTTC. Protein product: CASSQAGGYGYTF.

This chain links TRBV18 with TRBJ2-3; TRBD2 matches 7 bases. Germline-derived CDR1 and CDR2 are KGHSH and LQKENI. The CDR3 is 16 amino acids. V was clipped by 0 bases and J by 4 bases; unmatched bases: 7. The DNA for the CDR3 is TGTGCCAGCTCACCACCGAACGGGAGGAGAGCAGATACGCAGTATTTT. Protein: CASSPPNGRRADTQYF.

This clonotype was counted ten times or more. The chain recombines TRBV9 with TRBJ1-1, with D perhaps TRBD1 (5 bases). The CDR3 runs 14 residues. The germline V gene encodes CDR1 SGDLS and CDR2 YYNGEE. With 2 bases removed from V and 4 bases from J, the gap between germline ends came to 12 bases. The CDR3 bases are TGTGCCAGCAGCGTGACAGCCGCTGGCACTGAAGCTTTCTTT. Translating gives CASSVTAAGTEAFF.

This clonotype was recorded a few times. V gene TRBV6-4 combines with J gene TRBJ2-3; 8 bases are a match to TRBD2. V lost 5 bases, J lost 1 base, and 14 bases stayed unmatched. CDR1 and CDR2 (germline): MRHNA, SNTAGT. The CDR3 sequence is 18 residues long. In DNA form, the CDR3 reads TGTGCCAGCAGTCCCCGCGGGAGGTCCAATTCGGGCACAGATACGCAGTATTTT. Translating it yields CASSPRGRSNSGTDTQYF.